The rows below give T cell receptor beta chains drawn from one sample of a study of blood T cell repertoires in COVID-19. The protocol was immunoSEQ multiplex PCR, while the TCRdb copy is restricted to in-frame clones and leaves out a portion. The table lists around 110,000 clones, roughly 80% of them singletons. Sequences were obtained from peripheral blood. Receptors were obtained from a woman aged 60-75 years with acute or convalescent COVID-19. CDR3s include the opening cysteine and the closing phenylalanine or tryptophan. D genes are given only for firm matches.

cdr3_nt,cdr3_aa,j_call,v_call,d_call
TGTGCCAGCAGCTCCTACGGGGGGGGCAATGAGCAGTTCTTC,CASSSYGGGNEQFF,TRBJ2-1,TRBV7-9,TRBD2
TGTGCCAGCAGTTACAGTGAAGGGGGCATTCTCGAGCAGTTCTTC,CASSYSEGGILEQFF,TRBJ2-1,TRBV6-5,TRBD1
TGTGCCAGCAGTGAGGAGACGAACACTGAAGCTTTCTTT,CASSEETNTEAFF,TRBJ1-1,TRBV2,.
TGTGCCATCAGTAAACAGGGGACGTACAATGAGCAGTTCTTC,CAISKQGTYNEQFF,TRBJ2-1,TRBV10-3,TRBD1
TGTGCCAGCAGTGATCCGGCAGGGATGAATACCAATGAGCAGTTCTTC,CASSDPAGMNTNEQFF,TRBJ2-1,TRBV28,.
TGTGCCAGCAGCCTCTGGGACAGGGATGTTGAAAAACTGTTTTTT,CASSLWDRDVEKLFF,TRBJ1-4,TRBV5-6,TRBD1
TGTGCCAGCAGGTCCGGGACAGGGAGGGGCACTGAAGCTTTCTTT,CASRSGTGRGTEAFF,TRBJ1-1,TRBV6-5,TRBD1
TGTGCCAGCACCAATTCGGACAGTGCAACTAATGAAAAACTGTTTTTT,CASTNSDSATNEKLFF,TRBJ1-4,TRBV5-4,.
TGTGCCAGCAGTCCGTCCCCTAGCACAGATACGCAGTATTTT,CASSPSPSTDTQYF,TRBJ2-3,TRBV9,.
TGTGCCAGCAGCCTCGCCCTTACGCCGGGACTACCGAACTACGAGCAGTACTTC,CASSLALTPGLPNYEQYF,TRBJ2-7,TRBV3-1/TRBV3-2,TRBD2